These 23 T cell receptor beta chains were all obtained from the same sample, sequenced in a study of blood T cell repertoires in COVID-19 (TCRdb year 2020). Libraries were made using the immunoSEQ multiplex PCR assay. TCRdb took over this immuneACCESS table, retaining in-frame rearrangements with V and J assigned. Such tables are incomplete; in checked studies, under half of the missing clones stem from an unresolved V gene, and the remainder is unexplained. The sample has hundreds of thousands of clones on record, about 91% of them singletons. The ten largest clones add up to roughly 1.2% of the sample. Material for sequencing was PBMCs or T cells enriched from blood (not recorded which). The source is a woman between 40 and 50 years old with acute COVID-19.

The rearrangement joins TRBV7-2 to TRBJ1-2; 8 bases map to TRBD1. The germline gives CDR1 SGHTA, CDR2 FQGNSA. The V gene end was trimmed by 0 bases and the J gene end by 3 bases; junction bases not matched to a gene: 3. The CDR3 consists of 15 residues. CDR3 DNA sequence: TGTGCCAGCAGCTTAGCGGCAGGGGGCGACTATGGCTACACCTTC. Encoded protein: CASSLAAGGDYGYTF.

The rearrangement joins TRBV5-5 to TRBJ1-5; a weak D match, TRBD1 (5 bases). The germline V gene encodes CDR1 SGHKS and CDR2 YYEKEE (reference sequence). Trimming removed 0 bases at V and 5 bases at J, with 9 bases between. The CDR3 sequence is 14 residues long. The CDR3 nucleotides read TGTGCCAGCAGCTTGGACGGGGGGTATCAGCCCCAGCATTTT. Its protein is CASSLDGGYQPQHF.

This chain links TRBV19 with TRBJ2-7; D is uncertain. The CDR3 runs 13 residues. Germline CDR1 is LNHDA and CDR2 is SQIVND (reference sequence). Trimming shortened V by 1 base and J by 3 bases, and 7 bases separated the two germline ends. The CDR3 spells CASSIGFGYEQYV. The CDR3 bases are TGTGCCAGTAGTATAGGTTTCGGCTACGAGCAGTACGTC.

The CDR3, as DNA: TGTGCCAGTAGTGACAGAATCTACACTGAAGCTTTCTTT. Translating gives CASSDRIYTEAFF. The chain uses TRBV19 and TRBJ1-1; tentative D call: TRBD1 (5 bases). The V gene lost 5 bases and the J gene lost 3 bases, with 10 bases spanning the gap. Germline CDR1 LNHDA, CDR2 SQIVND (reference sequence). The CDR3 consists of 13 residues.

CDR3 sequence: CASSINTRQGSNTGELFF. The CDR3 DNA follows: TGTGCCAGCAGCATAAATACCCGACAGGGATCGAACACCGGGGAGCTGTTTTTT. The V and J genes are TRBV5-5 and TRBJ2-2; 7 nucleotides agree with TRBD1. The junction had 12 bases not matched to a gene; V was cut back by 4 bases and J by 0 bases. CDR1 and CDR2 from the germline V gene are SGHKS and YYEKEE (reference sequence). The CDR3 consists of 18 residues.

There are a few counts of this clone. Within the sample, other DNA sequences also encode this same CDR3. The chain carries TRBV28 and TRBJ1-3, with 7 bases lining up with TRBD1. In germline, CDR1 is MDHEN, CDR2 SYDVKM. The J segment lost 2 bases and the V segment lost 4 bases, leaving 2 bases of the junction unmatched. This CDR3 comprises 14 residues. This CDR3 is CASSSGTAGNTIYF. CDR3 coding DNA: TGTGCCAGCAGTTCCGGGACAGCTGGAAACACCATATATTTT.

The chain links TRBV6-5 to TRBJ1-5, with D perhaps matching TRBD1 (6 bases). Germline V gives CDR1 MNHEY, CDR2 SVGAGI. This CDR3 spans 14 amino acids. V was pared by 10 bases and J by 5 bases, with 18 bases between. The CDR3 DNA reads TGTGCCATCAAGCGGGGGGGGCCTTATCAGCCCCAGCATTTT. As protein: CAIKRGGPYQPQHF.

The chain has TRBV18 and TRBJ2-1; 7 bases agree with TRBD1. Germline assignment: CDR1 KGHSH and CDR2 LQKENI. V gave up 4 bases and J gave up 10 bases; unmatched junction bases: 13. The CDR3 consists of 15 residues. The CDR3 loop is CASSLTGVSVNEQFF. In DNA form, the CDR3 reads TGTGCCAGCTCACTAACAGGGGTGAGCGTGAACGAGCAGTTCTTC.

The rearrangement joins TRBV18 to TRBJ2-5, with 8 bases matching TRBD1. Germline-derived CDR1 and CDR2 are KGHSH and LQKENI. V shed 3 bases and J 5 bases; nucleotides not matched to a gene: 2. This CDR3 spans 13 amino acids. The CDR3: CASSPRDRETQYF. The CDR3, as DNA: TGTGCCAGCTCACCCAGGGACAGGGAGACCCAGTACTTC.

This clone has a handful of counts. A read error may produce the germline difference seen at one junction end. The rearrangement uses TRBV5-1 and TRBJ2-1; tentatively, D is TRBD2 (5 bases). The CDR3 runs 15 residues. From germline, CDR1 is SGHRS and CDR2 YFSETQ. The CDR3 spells CASTLTKGSYNEQFF. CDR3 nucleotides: TGCGCCAGCACCTTGACTAAAGGCTCCTACAATGAGCAGTTCTTC.

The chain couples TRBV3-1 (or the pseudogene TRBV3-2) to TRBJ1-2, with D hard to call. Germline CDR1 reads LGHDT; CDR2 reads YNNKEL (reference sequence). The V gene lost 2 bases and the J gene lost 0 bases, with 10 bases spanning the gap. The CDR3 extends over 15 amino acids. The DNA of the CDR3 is TGTGCCAGCAGCCAAACACGGGTATCTAACTATGGCTACACCTTC. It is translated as CASSQTRVSNYGYTF.

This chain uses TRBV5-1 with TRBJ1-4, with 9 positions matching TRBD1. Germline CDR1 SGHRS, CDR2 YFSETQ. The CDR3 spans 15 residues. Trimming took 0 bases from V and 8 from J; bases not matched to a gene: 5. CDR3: CASSLETGTGEKLFF. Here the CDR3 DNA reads TGCGCCAGCAGCTTGGAAACAGGGACAGGGGAAAAACTGTTTTTT.

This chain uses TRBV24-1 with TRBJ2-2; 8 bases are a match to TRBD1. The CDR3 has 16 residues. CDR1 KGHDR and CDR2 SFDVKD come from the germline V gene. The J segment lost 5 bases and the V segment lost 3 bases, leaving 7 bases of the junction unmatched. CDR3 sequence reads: CATSDGGQGDTGELFF. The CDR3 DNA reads TGTGCCACCAGTGATGGCGGACAGGGTGATACCGGGGAGCTGTTTTTT.

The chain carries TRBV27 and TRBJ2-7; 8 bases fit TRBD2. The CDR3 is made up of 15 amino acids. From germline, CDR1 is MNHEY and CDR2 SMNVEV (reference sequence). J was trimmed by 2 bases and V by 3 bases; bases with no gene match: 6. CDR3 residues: CASSFAAGGTYEQYF. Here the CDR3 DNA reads TGTGCCAGCAGTTTTGCGGCGGGAGGAACCTACGAGCAGTACTTC.

CDR3 sequence reads: CASSPRSSDQRNEQFF. The CDR3 bases are TGTGCCAGCTCACCACGCTCTAGCGACCAACGCAATGAGCAGTTCTTC. The chain is built from TRBV18 and TRBJ2-1; a possible D gene is TRBD2 (6 bases). With 1 base removed from V and 6 bases from J, the gap between germline ends came to 16 bases. The CDR3 runs 16 residues. CDR1 KGHSH and CDR2 LQKENI come from the germline V gene.

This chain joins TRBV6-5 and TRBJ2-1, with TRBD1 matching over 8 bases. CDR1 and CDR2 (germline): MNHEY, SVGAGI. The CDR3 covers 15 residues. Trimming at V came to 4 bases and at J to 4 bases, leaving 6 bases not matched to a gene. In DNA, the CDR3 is TGTGCCAGCAGTTTTTCGGGACAGGTTTACAATGAGCAGTTCTTC. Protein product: CASSFSGQVYNEQFF.

DNA for the CDR3: TGTGCCAGCAGGCTAAGCCCCCGAGGGGGTTATGGCTACACCTTC. Translating gives CASRLSPRGGYGYTF. J is TRBJ1-2 and V is TRBV2; maybe TRBD1 (6 bases). Deletions cut 6 bases from V and 5 bases from J, with 19 bases between. Germline loops: CDR1 SNHLY, CDR2 FYNNEI. This CDR3 has 15 amino acids.

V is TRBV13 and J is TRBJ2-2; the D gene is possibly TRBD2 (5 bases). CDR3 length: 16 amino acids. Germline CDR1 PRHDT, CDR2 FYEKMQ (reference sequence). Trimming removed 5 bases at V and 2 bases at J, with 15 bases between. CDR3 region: CASSGLHNPNTGELFF. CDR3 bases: TGTGCCAGCAGCGGACTCCACAATCCTAACACCGGGGAGCTGTTTTTT.

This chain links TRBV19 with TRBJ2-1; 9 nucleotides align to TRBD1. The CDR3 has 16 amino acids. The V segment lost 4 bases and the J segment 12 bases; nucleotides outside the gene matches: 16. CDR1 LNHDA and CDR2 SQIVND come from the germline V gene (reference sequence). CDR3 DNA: TGTGCCAGTAGTAGCACACCGGGACAGGGAGCATATAGGCAGTTCTTC. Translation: CASSSTPGQGAYRQFF.

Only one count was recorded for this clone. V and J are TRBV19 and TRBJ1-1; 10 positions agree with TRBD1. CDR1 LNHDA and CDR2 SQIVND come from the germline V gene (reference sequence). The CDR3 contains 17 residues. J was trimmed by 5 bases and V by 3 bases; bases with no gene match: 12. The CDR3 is CASSIAPRQGAGTEAFF. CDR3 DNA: TGTGCCAGTAGTATCGCGCCGCGACAGGGGGCCGGTACTGAAGCTTTCTTT. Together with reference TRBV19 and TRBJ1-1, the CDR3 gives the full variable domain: DGGITQSPKYLFRKEGQNVTLSCEQNLNHDAMYWYRQDPGQGLRLIYYSQIVNDFQKGDIAEGYSVSREKKESFPLTVTSAQKNPTAFYLCASSIAPRQGAGTEAFFGQGTRLTVV.

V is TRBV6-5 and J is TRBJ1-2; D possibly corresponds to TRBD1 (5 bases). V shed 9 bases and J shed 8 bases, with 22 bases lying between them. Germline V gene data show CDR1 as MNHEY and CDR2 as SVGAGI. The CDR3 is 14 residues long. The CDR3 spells CASSFGGMKLGYTF. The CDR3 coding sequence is TGTGCCAGTTCATTCGGGGGGATGAAACTCGGCTACACCTTC.

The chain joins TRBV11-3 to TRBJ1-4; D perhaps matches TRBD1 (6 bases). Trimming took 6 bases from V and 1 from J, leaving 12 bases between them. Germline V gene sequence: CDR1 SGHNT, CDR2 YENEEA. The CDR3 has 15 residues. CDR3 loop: CASSQGGETNEKLFF. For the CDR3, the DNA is TGTGCCAGCAGTCAAGGGGGAGAAACTAATGAAAAACTGTTTTTT.

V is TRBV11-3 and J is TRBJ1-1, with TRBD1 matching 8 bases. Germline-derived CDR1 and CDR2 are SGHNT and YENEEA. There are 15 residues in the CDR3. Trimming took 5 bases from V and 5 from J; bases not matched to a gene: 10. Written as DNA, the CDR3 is TGTGCCAGCAGCCTAGGGGACGGACAGGGAACTGAAGCTTTCTTT. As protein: CASSLGDGQGTEAFF. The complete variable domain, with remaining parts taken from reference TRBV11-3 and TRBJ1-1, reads EAGVVQSPRYKIIEKKQPVAFWCNPISGHNTLYWYLQNLGQGPELLIRYENEEAVDDSQLPKDRFSAERLKGVDSTLKIQPAELGDSAVYLCASSLGDGQGTEAFFGQGTRLTVV.